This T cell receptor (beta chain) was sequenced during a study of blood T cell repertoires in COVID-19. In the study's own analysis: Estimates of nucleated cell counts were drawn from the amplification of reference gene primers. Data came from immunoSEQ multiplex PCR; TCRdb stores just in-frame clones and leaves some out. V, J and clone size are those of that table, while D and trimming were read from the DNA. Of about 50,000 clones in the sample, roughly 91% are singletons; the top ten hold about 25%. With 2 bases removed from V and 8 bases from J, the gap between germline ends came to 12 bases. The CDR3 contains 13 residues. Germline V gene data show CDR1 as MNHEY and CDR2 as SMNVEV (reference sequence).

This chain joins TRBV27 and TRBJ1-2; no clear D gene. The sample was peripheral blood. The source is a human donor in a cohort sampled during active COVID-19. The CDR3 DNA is TGTGCCAGCAGTTTAATCGGGAAGGGAGGCTACACCTTC. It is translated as CASSLIGKGGYTF.